Detailed here is one T cell receptor (beta chain). The antigen is not known. These data belong to a study of naive and memory T cell subsets. The study's findings and limits: Naive repertoires, especially CD8, held a few larger clonotypes, possibly memory cells re-expressing CD45RA.

Two oligonucleotides, mixed equimolar, formed the beta constant-region primer covering TRBC1 and TRBC2. Ligated cDNA was amplified by four rounds of PCR with nested alpha and beta constant-region primers and SP2. A 12-nucleotide UMI and the SP2 primer were added to the cDNA 3' end by oligonucleotide ligation. TCRdb re-called the UMI-ligation and nested PCR reads through MiXCR, storing one row per CDR3 protein. This table has roughly 99,000 distinct CDR3 sequences, around 10% appearing once. V was shortened by 6 bases and J by 4 bases, with 9 bases between the two germline ends. CDR3 length equals 12 residues. The germline V gene has CDR1 KGHSH and CDR2 LQKENI.

The source material was naive CD4+ T cells from blood. V is TRBV18 and J is TRBJ2-5; tentative D call: TRBD1 (5 bases). This TCR derives from a human donor in good health. DNA of the CDR3: TGTGCCAGCTCCTACGACAGAGAGACCCAGTACTTC. Translation gives CASSYDRETQYF.